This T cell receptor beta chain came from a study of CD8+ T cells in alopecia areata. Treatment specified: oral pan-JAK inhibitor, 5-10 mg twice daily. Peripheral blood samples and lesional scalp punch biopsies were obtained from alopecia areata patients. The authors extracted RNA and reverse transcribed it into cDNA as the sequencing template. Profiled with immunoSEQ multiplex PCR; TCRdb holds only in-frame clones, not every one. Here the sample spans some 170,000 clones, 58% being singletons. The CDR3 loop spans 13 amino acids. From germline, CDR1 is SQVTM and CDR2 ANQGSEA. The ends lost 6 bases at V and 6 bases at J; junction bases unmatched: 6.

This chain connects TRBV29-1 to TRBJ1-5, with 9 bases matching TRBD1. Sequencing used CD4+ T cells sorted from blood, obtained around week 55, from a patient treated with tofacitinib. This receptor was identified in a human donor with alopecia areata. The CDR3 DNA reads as TGCAGCGTGGGACAGGGAGGCACTCAGCCCCAGCATTTT. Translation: CSVGQGGTQPQHF.